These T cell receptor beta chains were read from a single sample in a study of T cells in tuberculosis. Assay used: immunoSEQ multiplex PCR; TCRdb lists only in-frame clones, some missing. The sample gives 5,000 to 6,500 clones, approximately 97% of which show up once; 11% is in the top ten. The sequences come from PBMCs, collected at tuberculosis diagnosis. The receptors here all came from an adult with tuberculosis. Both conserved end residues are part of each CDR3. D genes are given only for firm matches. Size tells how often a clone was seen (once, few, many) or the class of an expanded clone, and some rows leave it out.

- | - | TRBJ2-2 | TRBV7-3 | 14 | CASSRDTNTGELFF | TGTGCCAGCAGCCGGGACACTAACACCGGGGAGCTGTTTTTT
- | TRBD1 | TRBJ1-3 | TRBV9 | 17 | CASSVGGQGLAGNTIYF | TGTGCCAGCAGCGTAGGGGGACAGGGTTTAGCTGGAAACACCATATATTTT
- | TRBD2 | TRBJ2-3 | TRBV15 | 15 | CATSRTSGAFGTQYF | TGTGCCACCAGCAGGACTAGCGGGGCCTTCGGTACGCAGTATTTT
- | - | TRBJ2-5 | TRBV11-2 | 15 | CASSLGAGVAETQYF | TGTGCCAGCAGCTTAGGTGCGGGCGTAGCGGAGACCCAGTACTTC
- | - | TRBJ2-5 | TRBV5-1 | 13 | CASSLGGQETQYF | TGCGCCAGCAGCCTCGGGGGCCAAGAGACCCAGTACTTC
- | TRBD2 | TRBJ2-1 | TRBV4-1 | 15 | CASSQDFRGDNEQFF | TGCGCCAGCAGCCAAGATTTCCGGGGGGACAATGAGCAGTTCTTC
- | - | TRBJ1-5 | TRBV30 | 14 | CAWSATTGTQPQHF | TGTGCCTGGAGCGCGACTACAGGGACTCAGCCCCAGCATTTT
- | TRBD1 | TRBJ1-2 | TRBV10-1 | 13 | CATLEGQENGYTF | TGCGCCACCTTAGAGGGACAGGAGAATGGCTACACCTTC
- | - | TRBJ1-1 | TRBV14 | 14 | CASSHRVGNTEAFF | TGTGCCAGCAGTCACAGGGTTGGGAACACTGAAGCTTTCTTT
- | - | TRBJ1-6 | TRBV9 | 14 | CASSPNTYNSPLHF | TGTGCCAGCAGCCCGAATACATATAATTCACCCCTCCACTTT
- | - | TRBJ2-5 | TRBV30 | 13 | CAWSVLFQETQYF | TGTGCCTGGAGTGTTCTTTTTCAAGAGACCCAGTACTTC
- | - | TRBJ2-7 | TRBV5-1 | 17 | CASSLISRGSQSYEQYF | TGCGCCAGCAGCTTGATTAGTCGGGGGAGTCAGTCCTACGAGCAGTACTTC
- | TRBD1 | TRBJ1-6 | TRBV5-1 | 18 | CASSLETGGRGYNSPLHF | TGCGCCAGCAGCTTGGAAACAGGGGGAAGGGGATATAATTCACCCCTCCACTTT
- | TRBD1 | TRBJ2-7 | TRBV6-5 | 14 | CASSSSGTVYEQYF | TGTGCCAGCAGTTCCTCCGGGACAGTCTACGAGCAGTACTTC
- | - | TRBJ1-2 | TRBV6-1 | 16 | CASNDHSNSNNYGYTF | TGTGCCAGCAATGATCACAGTAACTCAAATAACTATGGCTACACCTTC
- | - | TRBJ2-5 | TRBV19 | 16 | CASSAGDTQYQETQYF | TGTGCCAGTAGTGCGGGCGACACTCAGTACCAAGAGACCCAGTACTTC
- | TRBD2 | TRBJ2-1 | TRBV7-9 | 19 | CASSLALGASGLLLNEQFF | TGTGCCAGCAGCTTAGCGCTTGGGGCTAGCGGGCTCCTATTGAATGAGCAGTTCTTC
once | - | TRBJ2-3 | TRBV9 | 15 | CASSTHVAGADTQYF | TGTGCCAGCAGCACCCACGTGGCGGGCGCAGATACGCAGTATTTT
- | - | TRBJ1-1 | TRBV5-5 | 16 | CASSPGVAAMNTEAFF | TGTGCCAGCAGCCCCGGGGTTGCGGCCATGAACACTGAAGCTTTCTTT
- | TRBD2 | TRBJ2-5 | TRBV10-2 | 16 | CASSGRRGLAKETQYF | TGCGCCAGCAGTGGGAGACGCGGACTAGCGAAAGAGACCCAGTACTTC
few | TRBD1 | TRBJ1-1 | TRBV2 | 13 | CASGDRVDTEAFF | TGTGCCAGCGGCGACAGGGTGGACACTGAAGCTTTCTTT
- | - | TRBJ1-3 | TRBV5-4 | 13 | CASSRQLGNTIYF | TGTGCCAGCAGCCGACAGTTGGGAAACACCATATATTTT
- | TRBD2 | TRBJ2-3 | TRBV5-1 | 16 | CASKITSGAITDTQYF | TGCGCCAGCAAAATAACTAGCGGGGCCATCACAGATACGCAGTATTTT
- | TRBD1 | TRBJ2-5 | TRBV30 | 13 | CAYRQGGGETQYF | TGTGCCTATCGACAGGGGGGCGGCGAGACCCAGTACTTC
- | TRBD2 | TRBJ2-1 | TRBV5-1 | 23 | CASSLKPGGAGGPNPSSYNEQFF | TGCGCCAGCAGCTTGAAGCCTGGCGGAGCGGGAGGCCCCAACCCCAGCTCCTACAATGAGCAGTTCTTC
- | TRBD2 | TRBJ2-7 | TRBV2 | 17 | CASENPGLASSPFEQYF | TGTGCCAGCGAGAATCCGGGACTAGCGTCCAGTCCGTTCGAGCAGTACTTC
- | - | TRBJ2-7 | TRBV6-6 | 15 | CASTDPFGGADEQYF | TGTGCCAGCACCGACCCGTTTGGGGGCGCCGACGAGCAGTACTTC
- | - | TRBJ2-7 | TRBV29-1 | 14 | CSVGTKESSYEQYF | TGCAGCGTTGGGACTAAGGAGAGCTCCTACGAGCAGTACTTC
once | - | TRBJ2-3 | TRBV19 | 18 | CASSIISAGGSSTDTQYF | TGTGCCAGTAGTATAATCTCAGCGGGCGGTAGTAGCACAGATACGCAGTATTTT